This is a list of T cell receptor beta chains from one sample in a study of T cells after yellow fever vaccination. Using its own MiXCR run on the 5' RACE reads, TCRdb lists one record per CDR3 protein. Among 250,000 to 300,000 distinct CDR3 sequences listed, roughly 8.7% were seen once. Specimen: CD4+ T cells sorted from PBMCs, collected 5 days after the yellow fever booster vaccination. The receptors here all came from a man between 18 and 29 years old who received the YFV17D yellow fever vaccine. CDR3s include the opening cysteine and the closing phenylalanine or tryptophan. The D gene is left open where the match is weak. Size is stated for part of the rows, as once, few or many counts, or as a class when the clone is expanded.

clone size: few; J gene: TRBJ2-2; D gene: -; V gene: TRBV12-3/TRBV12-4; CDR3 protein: CASSSGFPTGELFF; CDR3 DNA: TGTGCCAGCAGTTCTGGGTTCCCCACCGGGGAGCTGTTTTTT
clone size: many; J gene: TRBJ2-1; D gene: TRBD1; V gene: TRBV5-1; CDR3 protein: CASSGQSYNEQFF; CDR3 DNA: TGCGCCAGTTCGGGACAGAGTTACAATGAGCAGTTCTTC
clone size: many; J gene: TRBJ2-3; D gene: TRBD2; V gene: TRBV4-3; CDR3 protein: CASSPRTSGAFDTQYF; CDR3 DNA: TGCGCCAGCAGCCCCCGGACTAGCGGGGCCTTTGATACGCAGTATTTT
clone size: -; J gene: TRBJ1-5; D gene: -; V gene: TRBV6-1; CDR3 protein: CASRGAMGNQPQHF; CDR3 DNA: TGTGCCAGCAGGGGAGCCATGGGCAATCAGCCCCAGCATTTT
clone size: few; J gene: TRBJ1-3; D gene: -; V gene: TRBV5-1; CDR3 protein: CASSLSSAGNTIYF; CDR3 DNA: TGCGCCAGCAGCTTGTCGTCAGCTGGAAACACCATATATTTT
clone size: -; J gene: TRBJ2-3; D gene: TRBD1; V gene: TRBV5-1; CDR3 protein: CASSPGTGRITDTQYF; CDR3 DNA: TGCGCCAGCAGCCCCGGGACAGGGCGTATCACAGATACGCAGTATTTT
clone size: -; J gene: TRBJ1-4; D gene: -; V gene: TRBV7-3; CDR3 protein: CASSLTGNQNEKLFF; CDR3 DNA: TGTGCCAGCAGCTTAACGGGGAATCAGAATGAAAAACTGTTTTTT
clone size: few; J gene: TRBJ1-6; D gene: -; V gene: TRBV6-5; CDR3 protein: CASRPDSEGSYNSPLHF; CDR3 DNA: TGTGCCAGCAGACCGGACAGCGAAGGCTCCTATAATTCACCCCTCCACTTT
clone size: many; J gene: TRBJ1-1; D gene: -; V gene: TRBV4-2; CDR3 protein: CASSQALQGSNTEAFF; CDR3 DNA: TGTGCCAGCAGCCAAGCCTTACAGGGATCGAACACTGAAGCTTTCTTT
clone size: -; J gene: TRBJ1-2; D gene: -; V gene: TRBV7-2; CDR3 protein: CASSLSPGQLYGYTF; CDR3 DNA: TGTGCCAGCAGCTTATCCCCCGGACAGCTCTATGGCTACACCTTC
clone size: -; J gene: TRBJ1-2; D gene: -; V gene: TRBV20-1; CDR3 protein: CSARDPKSGYGYTF; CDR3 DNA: TGCAGTGCTAGAGATCCCAAATCGGGCTATGGCTACACCTTC
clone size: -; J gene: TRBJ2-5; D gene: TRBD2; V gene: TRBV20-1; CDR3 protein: CSARVASGDQETQYF; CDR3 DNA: TGCAGTGCTAGAGTGGCTAGCGGGGACCAAGAGACCCAGTACTTC
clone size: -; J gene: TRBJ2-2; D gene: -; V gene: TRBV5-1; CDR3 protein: CASSLVANTGELFF; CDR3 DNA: TGCGCCAGCAGCTTGGTTGCGAATACCGGGGAGCTGTTTTTT
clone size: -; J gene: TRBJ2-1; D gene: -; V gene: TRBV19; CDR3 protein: CASSLWSYNEQFF; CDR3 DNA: TGTGCCAGTAGTCTATGGTCCTACAATGAGCAGTTCTTC
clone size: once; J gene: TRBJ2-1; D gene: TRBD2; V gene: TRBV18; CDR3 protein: CASSPPSGGAGGEQFF; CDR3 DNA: TGTGCCAGCTCACCGCCGAGCGGGGGGGCCGGGGGTGAGCAGTTCTTC
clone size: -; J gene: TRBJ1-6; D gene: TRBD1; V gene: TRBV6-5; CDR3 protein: CASSYQTQGAQSSPLHF; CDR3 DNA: TGTGCCAGCAGTTACCAAACACAGGGGGCGCAGAGCTCACCCCTCCACTTT
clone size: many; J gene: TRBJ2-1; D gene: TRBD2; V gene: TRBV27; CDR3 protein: CASSLSRGTSTYNEQFF; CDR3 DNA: TGTGCCAGCAGTTTATCGCGCGGGACTAGCACCTACAATGAGCAGTTCTTC
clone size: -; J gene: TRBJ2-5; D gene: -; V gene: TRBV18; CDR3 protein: CASSVSYQETQYF; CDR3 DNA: TGTGCCAGCTCAGTATCGTACCAAGAGACCCAGTACTTC
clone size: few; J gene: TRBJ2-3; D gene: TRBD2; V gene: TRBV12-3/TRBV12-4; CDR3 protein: CASSQGLADTDTQYF; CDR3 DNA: TGTGCCAGCAGCCAAGGACTAGCGGACACAGATACGCAGTATTTT
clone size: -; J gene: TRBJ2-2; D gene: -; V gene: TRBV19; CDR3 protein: CASSIGTPGTGELFF; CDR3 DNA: TGTGCCAGTAGTATCGGCACCCCGGGGACCGGGGAGCTGTTTTTT
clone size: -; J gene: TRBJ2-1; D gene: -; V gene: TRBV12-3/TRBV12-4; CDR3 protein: CASNGGATYNEQFF; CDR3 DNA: TGTGCCAGCAACGGGGGCGCTACCTACAATGAGCAGTTCTTC
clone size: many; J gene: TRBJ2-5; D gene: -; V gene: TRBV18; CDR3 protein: CASSPGQYQETQYF; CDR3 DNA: TGTGCCAGCTCACCCGGACAGTACCAAGAGACCCAGTACTTC
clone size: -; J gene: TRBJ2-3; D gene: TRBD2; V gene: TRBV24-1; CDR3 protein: CATSEPSGRGGQDTQYF; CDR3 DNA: TGTGCCACCAGTGAACCTTCTGGGCGGGGGGGCCAAGATACGCAGTATTTT
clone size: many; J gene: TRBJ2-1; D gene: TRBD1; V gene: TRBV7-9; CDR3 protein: CASSFGGQGLKAYNEQFF; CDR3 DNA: TGTGCCAGCAGCTTCGGCGGACAGGGCCTAAAGGCCTACAATGAGCAGTTCTTC
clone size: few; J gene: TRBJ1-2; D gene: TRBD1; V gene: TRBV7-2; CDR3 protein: CASSLDGQDYWGYTF; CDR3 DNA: TGTGCCAGCAGCTTAGACGGACAGGATTATTGGGGCTACACCTTC
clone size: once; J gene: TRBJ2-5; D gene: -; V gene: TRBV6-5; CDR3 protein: CASRAWSQETQYF; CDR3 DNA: TGTGCCAGCAGAGCGTGGTCACAAGAGACCCAGTACTTC
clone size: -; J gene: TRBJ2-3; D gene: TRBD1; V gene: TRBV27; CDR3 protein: CASSDRQGVVTDTQYF; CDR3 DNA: TGTGCCAGCAGTGACCGACAGGGGGTGGTCACAGATACGCAGTATTTT
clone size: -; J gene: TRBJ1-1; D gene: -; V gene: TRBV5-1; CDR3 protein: CASSLELTETEAFF; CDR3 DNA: TGCGCCAGCAGCTTGGAGCTCACAGAGACTGAAGCTTTCTTT
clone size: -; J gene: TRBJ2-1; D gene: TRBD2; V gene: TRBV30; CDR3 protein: CAWSRGGGFSNEQFF; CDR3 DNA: TGTGCCTGGAGTCGAGGCGGGGGGTTCTCCAATGAGCAGTTCTTC
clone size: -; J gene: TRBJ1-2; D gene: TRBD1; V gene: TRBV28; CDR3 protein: CASSPNRGPNYGYTF; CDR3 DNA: TGTGCCAGCAGTCCTAACAGGGGGCCGAACTATGGCTACACCTTC
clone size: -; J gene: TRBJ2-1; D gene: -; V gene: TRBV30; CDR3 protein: CAGAGAAYNEQFF; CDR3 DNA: TGTGCCGGCGCCGGGGCTGCCTACAATGAGCAGTTCTTC
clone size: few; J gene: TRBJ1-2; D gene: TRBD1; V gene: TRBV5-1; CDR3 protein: CASSLPGTGEFGYTF; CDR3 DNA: TGCGCCAGCAGCCTACCCGGGACAGGGGAATTTGGCTACACCTTC
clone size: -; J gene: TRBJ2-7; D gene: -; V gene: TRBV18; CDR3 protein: CASSPSRDGYEQYF; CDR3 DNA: TGTGCCAGCTCACCGTCCCGGGACGGGTACGAGCAGTACTTC
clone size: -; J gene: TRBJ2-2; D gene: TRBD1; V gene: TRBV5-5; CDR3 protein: CASSDRQGAGTGELFF; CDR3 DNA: TGTGCCAGCAGTGACCGACAGGGGGCTGGCACCGGGGAGCTGTTTTTT
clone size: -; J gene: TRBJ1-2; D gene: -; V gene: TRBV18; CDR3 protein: CASSTDIYGYTF; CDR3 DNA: TGTGCCAGCTCCACAGACATCTATGGCTACACCTTC